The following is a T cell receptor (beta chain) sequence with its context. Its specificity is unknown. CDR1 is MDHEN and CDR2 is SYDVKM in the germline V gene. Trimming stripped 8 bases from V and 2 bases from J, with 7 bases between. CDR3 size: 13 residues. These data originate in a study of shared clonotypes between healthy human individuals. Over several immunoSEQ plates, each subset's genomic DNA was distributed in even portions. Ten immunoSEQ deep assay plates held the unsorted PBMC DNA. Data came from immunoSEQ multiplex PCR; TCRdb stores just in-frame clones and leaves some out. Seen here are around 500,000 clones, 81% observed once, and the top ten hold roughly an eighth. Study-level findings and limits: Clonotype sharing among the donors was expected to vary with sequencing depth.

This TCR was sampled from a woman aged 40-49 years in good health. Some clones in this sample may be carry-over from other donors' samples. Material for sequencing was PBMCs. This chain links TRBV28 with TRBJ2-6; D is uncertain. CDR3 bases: TGTGCCAGCTTAACCCCTGGGGCCAACGTCCTGACTTTC. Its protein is CASLTPGANVLTF.